The clone carrying this T cell receptor (beta chain) was found many times. Its antigen is currently unknown. Primed by a sample-barcoded 5' primer and a J-beta primer mix, a second PCR proceeded for 7 to 11 cycles. TCRdb fed the 5' RACE reads into MiXCR, producing one record per CDR3 protein. Among 800,000 to 950,000 distinct CDR3 sequences listed, around 36% were seen once. This sample was included in a study of blood T cells in healthy people across ages. Study outcomes and limitations: Per million T cells, the diversity of TCR beta decreased roughly linearly as age advanced. Estimates drawn from one million T cells were deemed to understate diversity. A conclusive naive versus antigen-experienced comparison was prevented by the unsorted PBMCs.

Trimming pared 1 base from V and 1 base from J, leaving 4 bases between. Germline V gives CDR1 SQVTM, CDR2 ANQGSEA. CDR3 size: 12 residues. The J gene is TRBJ1-1, the V gene TRBV29-1; D uncertain. The sequenced sample consisted of blood. This receptor was identified in a young man in good health. The CDR3 DNA reads as TGCAGCGTTGAAGGCAGGAACACTGAAGCTTTCTTT. Translation: CSVEGRNTEAFF. The full variable domain, with the rest looked up from reference TRBV29-1 and TRBJ1-1, is SAVISQKPSRDICQRGTSLTIQCQVDSQVTMMFWYRQQPGQSLTLIATANQGSEATYESGFVIDKFPISRPNLTFSTLTVSNMSPEDSSIYLCSVEGRNTEAFFGQGTRLTVV.